These 13 T cell receptor beta chains originate from one sample sequenced in a study of blood T cell repertoires in COVID-19. Clones were read by immunoSEQ multiplex PCR, and TCRdb kept only the in-frame ones, dropping some. The sample lists 200,000 to 300,000 clones, around 90% occurring once. The sequenced sample was peripheral blood. The receptor set was obtained from a man in his thirties or forties with COVID-19, enrolled during active disease.

The J gene is TRBJ1-1, the V gene TRBV7-9; 11 bases align to TRBD1. Germline CDR1 and CDR2: SEHNR and FQNEAQ (reference sequence). This CDR3 has 15 amino acids. CDR3 sequence reads: CVTDRGLRKNTEAFF. The CDR3 DNA is TGTGTTACGGACAGGGGGCTACGAAAGAACACTGAAGCTTTCTTT.

This chain links TRBV18 with TRBJ2-6, with 9 bases fitting TRBD1. CDR1 and CDR2 (germline): KGHSH, LQKENI. The CDR3 runs 19 residues. V dropped 3 bases and J dropped 4; count of bases not matched to a gene: 13. This CDR3 reads CASSPGSPGTGSGANVLTF. In nucleotides, the CDR3 is TGTGCCAGCTCACCGGGTAGTCCCGGGACAGGGTCCGGGGCCAACGTCCTGACTTTC.

The V gene is TRBV5-5, the J gene TRBJ2-5, with D possibly matching TRBD1 (6 bases). CDR3 length: 15 amino acids. V lost 3 bases, J lost 1 base, and 13 bases lay in between. In germline, CDR1 is SGHKS, CDR2 YYEKEE (reference sequence). The CDR3 nucleotides read TGTGCCAGCAGCTCGGGACCACAGGGCCAAGAGACCCAGTACTTC. Its translation: CASSSGPQGQETQYF.

The chain has TRBV6-5 and TRBJ2-5; 10 bases fit TRBD2. Trimming took 6 bases from V and 5 from J; bases not matched to a gene: 6. This CDR3 comprises 14 residues. Germline-derived CDR1 and CDR2 are MNHEY and SVGAGI. This CDR3 reads CASRERGGVETQYF. DNA for the CDR3: TGTGCCAGCAGGGAGCGGGGGGGAGTCGAGACCCAGTACTTC.

On this clone itself: The sample has other DNA sequences that encode this CDR3 too. V is TRBV11-3 and J is TRBJ2-3; 10 bases agree with TRBD1. J was trimmed by 1 base and V by 6 bases; bases with no gene match: 4. The CDR3 spans 15 residues. The V gene's germline CDR1 is SGHNT and CDR2 YENEEA. The CDR3 sequence: CASSRQGAGTDTQYF. CDR3 bases: TGTGCCAGCAGTCGACAGGGGGCCGGCACAGATACGCAGTATTTT.

The chain couples TRBV3-1 (or the pseudogene TRBV3-2) to TRBJ2-7, with TRBD2 matching 15 bases. The CDR3 is made up of 15 amino acids. The germline V gene has CDR1 LGHDT and CDR2 YNNKEL (reference sequence). V gave up 4 bases and J gave up 7 bases; unmatched junction bases: 5. This CDR3 is CASSRGLAGGREQYF. The CDR3 DNA reads TGTGCCAGCAGCCGCGGACTAGCGGGGGGGCGAGAGCAGTACTTC.

The V gene is TRBV27, the J gene TRBJ1-5; 8 bases are shared with TRBD1. The junction had 9 bases not matched to a gene; V was cut back by 5 bases and J by 6 bases. Germline CDR1 and CDR2: MNHEY and SMNVEV (reference sequence). The CDR3 loop spans 15 amino acids. This CDR3 is CASSPGQGYSQPQHF. In DNA, the CDR3 is TGTGCCAGCAGTCCAGGACAGGGTTATAGTCAGCCCCAGCATTTT.

The chain carries TRBV29-1 and TRBJ2-5, with 8 bases matching TRBD1. V dropped 0 bases and J dropped 4; count of bases not matched to a gene: 13. Germline V CDR1 and CDR2: SQVTM, ANQGSEA. The CDR3 spans 17 residues. The CDR3 DNA sequence: TGCAGCGTTGAAGATCGAGAAGGCAGGGGGCGCGGAGAGACCCAGTACTTC. The encoded protein is CSVEDREGRGRGETQYF.

V is TRBV3-1 (or the pseudogene TRBV3-2) and J is TRBJ1-2; TRBD1 agrees at 10 bases. The V segment lost 3 bases and the J segment 3 bases; nucleotides outside the gene matches: 1. The CDR3 loop spans 14 amino acids. Germline V gene sequence: CDR1 LGHDT, CDR2 YNNKEL (reference sequence). The CDR3 coding sequence is TGTGCCAGCAGCCAGGACAGGGGGGACTATGGCTACACCTTC. It encodes CASSQDRGDYGYTF.

The J gene is TRBJ2-7, the V gene TRBV5-1; D perhaps matches TRBD1 (5 bases). CDR1 is SGHRS and CDR2 is YFSETQ in the germline V gene. CDR3 size: 14 residues. The V end lost 3 bases, the J end lost 6 bases, and 16 bases lay between the germline ends. CDR3 DNA: TGCGCCAGCAGCTCAGGACAAAGGGTTTCCGAGCAGTACTTC. This encodes CASSSGQRVSEQYF.

CDR3 DNA sequence: TGTGCCAGCAATACGGGACAGGGTCAGCCCCAGCATTTT. This translates into CASNTGQGQPQHF. The chain recombines TRBV19 with TRBJ1-5; 9 bases agree with TRBD1. The CDR3 is 13 amino acids. CDR1 is LNHDA and CDR2 is SQIVND in the germline V gene (reference sequence). The V segment lost 9 bases and the J segment 6 bases; nucleotides outside the gene matches: 6.

This clone was counted a single time. CDR3 region: CASSLDPGGYTF. DNA of the CDR3: TGTGCCAGCAGTTTGGACCCGGGGGGCTACACCTTC. V usage is TRBV12-3 or TRBV12-4 and J usage is TRBJ1-2; no definite D call. The CDR3 runs 12 residues. Trimming pared 3 bases from V and 8 bases from J, leaving 10 bases between.

The rearrangement uses TRBV5-4 and TRBJ2-3; 8 bases map to TRBD2. CDR1 and CDR2 from the germline V gene are SGHNT and YYREEE (reference sequence). The CDR3 covers 15 residues. Trimming removed 0 bases from V and 3 bases from J; junction bases left unmatched: 3. The CDR3, as DNA: TGTGCCAGCAGCTTGGGCGGGGGGAGGACAGATACGCAGTATTTT. It translates to CASSLGGGRTDTQYF. The full variable domain, in which reference TRBV5-4 and TRBJ2-3 provide the parts outside the CDR3, is ETGVTQSPTHLIKTRGQQVTLRCSSQSGHNTVSWYQQALGQGPQFIFQYYREEENGRGNFPPRFSGLQFPNYSSELNVNALELDDSALYLCASSLGGGRTDTQYFGPGTRLTVL.